This T cell receptor beta chain was sequenced in a study of molecular identifiers for immune sequencing clone quantification. TCRdb fed the PCR reads into MiXCR, producing one record per CDR3 protein. The sample has more than 300,000 distinct CDR3 sequences; about 20% are singletons. This clonotype appeared a few times. The sequence came from a human donor in good health. Some libraries in this study had Jurkat cell RNA spiked in. Sequencing was carried out using naive CD8+ T cells from blood, with Jurkat cell RNA spiked in. Subset noted: FACS-sorted CD8+CD4-CCR7+CD45RA+ naive T cells.

This chain's CDR3 is CASRVGGVGNQPQHF. CDR3 bases: TGTGCCAGTCGTGTTGGTGGGGTAGGCAATCAGCCCCAGCATTTT. This rearrangement joins TRBV27 to TRBJ1-5, with unresolved D. The germline CDR1 and CDR2 sequences are MNHEY and SMNVEV (reference sequence). Trimming took off 9 bases at V and 2 bases at J, with 17 bases between the two ends. The CDR3 spans 15 residues.